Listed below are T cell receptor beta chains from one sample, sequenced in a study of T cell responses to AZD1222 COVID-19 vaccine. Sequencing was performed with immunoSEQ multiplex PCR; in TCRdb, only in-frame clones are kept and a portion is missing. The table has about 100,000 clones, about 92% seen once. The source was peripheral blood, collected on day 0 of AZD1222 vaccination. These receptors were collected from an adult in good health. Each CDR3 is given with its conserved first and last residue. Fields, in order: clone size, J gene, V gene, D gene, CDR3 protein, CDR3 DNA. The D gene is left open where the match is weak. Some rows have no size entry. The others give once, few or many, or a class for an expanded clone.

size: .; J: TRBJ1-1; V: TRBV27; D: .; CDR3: CASSLTRSTEAFF; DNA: TGTGCCAGCAGTTTGACGAGGAGCACTGAAGCTTTCTTT
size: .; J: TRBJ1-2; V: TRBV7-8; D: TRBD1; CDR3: CASSQDRALGYTF; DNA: TGTGCCAGCAGCCAGGACAGGGCTCTCGGCTACACCTTC
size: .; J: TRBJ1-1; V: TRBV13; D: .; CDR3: CASSLAGRTEAFF; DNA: TGTGCCAGCAGCTTAGCAGGGCGTACTGAAGCTTTCTTT
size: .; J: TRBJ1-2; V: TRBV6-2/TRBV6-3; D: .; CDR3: CASSYDPGRAYGYTF; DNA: TGTGCCAGCAGTTACGACCCGGGCCGGGCCTATGGCTACACCTTC
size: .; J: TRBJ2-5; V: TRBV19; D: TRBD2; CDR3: CASSIVGGGPKETQYF; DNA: TGTGCCAGTAGTATAGTAGGCGGGGGGCCCAAAGAGACCCAGTACTTC
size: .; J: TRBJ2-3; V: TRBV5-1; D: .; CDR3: CASSSGARTDTQYF; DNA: TGCGCCAGCAGCTCGGGCGCCCGCACAGATACGCAGTATTTT
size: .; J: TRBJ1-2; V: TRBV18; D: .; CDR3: CASSSDRAYGYTF; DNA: TGTGCCAGCTCTTCGGACAGAGCCTATGGCTACACCTTC
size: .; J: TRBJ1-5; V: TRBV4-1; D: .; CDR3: CASSQGPPGQPQHF; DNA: TGCGCCAGCAGCCAAGGGCCCCCGGGGCAGCCCCAGCATTTT
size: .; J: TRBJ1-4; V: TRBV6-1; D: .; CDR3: CASSEYSSNEKLFF; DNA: TGTGCCAGCAGTGAATATTCTTCCAATGAAAAACTGTTTTTT
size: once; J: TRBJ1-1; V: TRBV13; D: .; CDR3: CASSSGNEAFF; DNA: TGTGCCAGCAGTAGTGGAAATGAAGCTTTCTTT
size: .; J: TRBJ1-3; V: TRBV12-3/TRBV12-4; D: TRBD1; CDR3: CASRQGSGNTIYF; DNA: TGTGCCAGCAGACAGGGGTCTGGAAACACCATATATTTT
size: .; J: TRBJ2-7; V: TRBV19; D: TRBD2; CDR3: CASRIPFGGAPRGEQYF; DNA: TGTGCCAGTAGGATCCCCTTCGGGGGGGCGCCAAGGGGCGAGCAGTACTTC
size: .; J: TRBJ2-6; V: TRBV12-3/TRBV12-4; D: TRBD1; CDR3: CASSPRTGNVLTF; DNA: TGTGCCAGCAGTCCCCGGACAGGGAACGTCCTGACTTTC
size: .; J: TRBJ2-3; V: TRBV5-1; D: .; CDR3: CASSYGGTDTQYF; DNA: TGCGCCAGCAGCTACGGGGGCACAGATACGCAGTATTTT
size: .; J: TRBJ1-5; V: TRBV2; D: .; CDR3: CASSGGGDGQPQHF; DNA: TGTGCCAGCAGTGGAGGGGGAGACGGTCAGCCCCAGCATTTT
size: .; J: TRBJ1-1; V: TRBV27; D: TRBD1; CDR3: CASSSRDRAYTEAFF; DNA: TGTGCCAGCAGTTCCCGGGACAGGGCGTACACTGAAGCTTTCTTT
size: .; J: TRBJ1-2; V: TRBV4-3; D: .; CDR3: CASSQAPGGGYGYTF; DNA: TGCGCCAGCAGCCAAGCTCCGGGGGGCGGTTATGGCTACACCTTC
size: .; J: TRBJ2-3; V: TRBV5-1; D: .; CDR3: CASSFTGDGTDTQYF; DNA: TGCGCCAGCAGCTTCACGGGAGATGGCACAGATACGCAGTATTTT
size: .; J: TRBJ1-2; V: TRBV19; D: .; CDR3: CASSMPGTKSGGYTF; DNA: TGTGCCAGTAGTATGCCCGGGACCAAATCGGGCGGCTACACCTTC
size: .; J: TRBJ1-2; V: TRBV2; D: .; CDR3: CASRTEVTANYGYTF; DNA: TGTGCCAGCAGGACAGAAGTAACGGCTAACTATGGCTACACCTTC
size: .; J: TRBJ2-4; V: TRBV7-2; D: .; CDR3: CASSPRVGVGAKNIQYF; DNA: TGTGCCAGCAGCCCCCGTGTGGGCGTGGGAGCCAAAAACATTCAGTACTTC
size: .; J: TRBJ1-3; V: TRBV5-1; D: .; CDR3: CASSLGPNSGNTIYF; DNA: TGCGCCAGCAGCTTGGGACCGAACTCTGGAAACACCATATATTTT
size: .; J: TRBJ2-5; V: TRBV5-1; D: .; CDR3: CASSLLQETQYF; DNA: TGCGCCAGCAGCTTGCTCCAAGAGACCCAGTACTTC
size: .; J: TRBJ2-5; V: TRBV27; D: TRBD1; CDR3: CASSNRGQETQYF; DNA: TGTGCCAGCAGTAACAGGGGGCAAGAGACCCAGTACTTC
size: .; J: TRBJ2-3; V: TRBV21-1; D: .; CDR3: CASSKEGDTTDTQYF; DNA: TGTGCCAGCAGCAAAGAGGGAGATACCACAGATACGCAGTATTTT
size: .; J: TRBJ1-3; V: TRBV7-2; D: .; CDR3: CASDNPDSGNTIYF; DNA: TGTGCCAGTGACAATCCTGACTCTGGAAACACCATATATTTT
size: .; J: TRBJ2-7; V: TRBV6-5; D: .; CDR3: CAIQTAAQEQYF; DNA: TGTGCCATCCAGACAGCCGCCCAGGAGCAGTACTTC
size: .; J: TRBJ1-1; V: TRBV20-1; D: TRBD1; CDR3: CSASEGGAMNTEAFF; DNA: TGCAGTGCTAGTGAAGGGGGCGCGATGAACACTGAAGCTTTCTTT
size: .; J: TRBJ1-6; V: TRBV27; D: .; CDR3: CASSLGTAANSPLHF; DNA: TGTGCCAGCAGCCTTGGTACAGCGGCCAATTCACCCCTCCACTTT
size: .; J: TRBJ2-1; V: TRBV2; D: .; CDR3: CASSEAGRQNEQFF; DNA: TGTGCCAGCAGTGAAGCAGGGCGACAGAATGAGCAGTTCTTC
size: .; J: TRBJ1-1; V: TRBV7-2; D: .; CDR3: CASTLMNTEAFF; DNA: TGTGCCAGCACCTTAATGAACACTGAAGCTTTCTTT
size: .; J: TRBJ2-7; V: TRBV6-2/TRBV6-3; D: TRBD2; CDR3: CASSYGTSGGRAYEQYF; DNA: TGTGCCAGCAGTTACGGGACTAGCGGGGGACGGGCCTACGAGCAGTACTTC
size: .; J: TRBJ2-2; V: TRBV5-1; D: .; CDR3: CASSFDAGGPNTGELFF; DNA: TGCGCCAGCAGCTTCGACGCTGGGGGTCCTAACACCGGGGAGCTGTTTTTT
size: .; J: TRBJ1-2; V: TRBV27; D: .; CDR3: CASSFGIINLYGYTF; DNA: TGTGCCAGCAGTTTTGGGATTATCAATCTCTATGGCTACACCTTC
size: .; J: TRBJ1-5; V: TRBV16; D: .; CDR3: CASSPSNSNQPQHF; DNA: TGTGCCAGCAGCCCATCGAATAGCAATCAGCCCCAGCATTTT
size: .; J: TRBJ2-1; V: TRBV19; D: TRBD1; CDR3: CASSRQGASYNEQFF; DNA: TGTGCCAGTAGTCGGCAGGGGGCCTCCTACAATGAGCAGTTCTTC
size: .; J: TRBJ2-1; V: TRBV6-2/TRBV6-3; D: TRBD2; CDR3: CASSPVGTSASNEQFF; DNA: TGTGCCAGCAGCCCGGTCGGGACTAGCGCATCCAATGAGCAGTTCTTC
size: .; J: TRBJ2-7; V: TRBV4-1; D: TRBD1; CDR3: CASSFKPRDRGLKGSYEQYF; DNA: TGCGCCAGCAGCTTCAAACCCCGGGACAGGGGGCTTAAAGGCTCCTACGAGCAGTACTTC
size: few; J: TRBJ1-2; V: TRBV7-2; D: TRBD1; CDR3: CASRPTGVYGYTF; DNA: TGTGCCAGCAGACCGACAGGGGTCTATGGCTACACCTTC
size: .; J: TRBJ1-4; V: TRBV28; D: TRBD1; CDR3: CASSFVQGVANEKLFF; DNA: TGTGCCAGCAGTTTTGTCCAGGGGGTGGCTAATGAAAAACTGTTTTTT
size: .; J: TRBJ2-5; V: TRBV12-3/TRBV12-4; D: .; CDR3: CASSGRETQYF; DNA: TGTGCCAGCAGCGGTCGGGAGACCCAGTACTTC
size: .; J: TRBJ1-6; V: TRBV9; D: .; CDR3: CASSEDLNSPLHF; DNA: TGTGCCAGCAGCGAGGACCTTAATTCACCCCTCCACTTT
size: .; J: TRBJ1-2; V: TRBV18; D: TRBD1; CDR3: CASSPQGEIGYGYTF; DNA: TGTGCCAGCTCACCTCAGGGGGAAATTGGCTATGGCTACACCTTC
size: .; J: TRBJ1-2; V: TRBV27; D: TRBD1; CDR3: CASSRTGDSRYGYTF; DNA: TGTGCCAGCAGCCGCACAGGGGACAGCAGATATGGCTACACCTTC
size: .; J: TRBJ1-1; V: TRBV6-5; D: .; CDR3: CASSYWGMNTEAFF; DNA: TGTGCCAGCAGTTATTGGGGGATGAACACTGAAGCTTTCTTT
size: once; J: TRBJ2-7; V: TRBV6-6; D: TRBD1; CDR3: CASSPGQIYEQYF; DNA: TGTGCCAGCTCCCCGGGACAGATCTACGAGCAGTACTTC
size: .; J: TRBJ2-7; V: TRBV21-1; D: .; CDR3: CASSKDGLPGRRSYEQYF; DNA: TGTGCCAGCAGCAAAGATGGGCTCCCGGGACGTCGCTCCTACGAGCAGTACTTC
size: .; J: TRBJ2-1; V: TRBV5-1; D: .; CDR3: CASSLGRNNEQFF; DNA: TGCGCCAGCAGCTTGGGGCGGAACAATGAGCAGTTCTTC
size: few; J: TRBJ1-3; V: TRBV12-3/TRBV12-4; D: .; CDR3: CASSSRAGNTIYF; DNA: TGTGCCAGCAGTTCCAGGGCTGGAAACACCATATATTTT
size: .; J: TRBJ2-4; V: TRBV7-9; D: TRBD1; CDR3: CASSEPGTDKNIQYF; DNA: TGTGCCAGCAGCGAACCCGGGACAGACAAAAACATTCAGTACTTC
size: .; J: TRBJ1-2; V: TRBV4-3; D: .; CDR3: CASSQDGFSYTF; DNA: TGCGCCAGCAGCCAAGATGGGTTTAGCTACACCTTC
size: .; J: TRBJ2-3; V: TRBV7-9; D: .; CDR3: CASSRSGNTQYF; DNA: TGTGCCAGCAGCCGTAGTGGAAATACGCAGTATTTT
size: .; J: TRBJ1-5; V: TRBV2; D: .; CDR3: CASLADINQPQHF; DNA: TGTGCCAGCTTGGCAGACATAAATCAGCCCCAGCATTTT
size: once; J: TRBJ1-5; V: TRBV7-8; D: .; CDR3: CASSFGGDQPQHF; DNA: TGTGCCAGCAGCTTCGGAGGGGACCAGCCCCAGCATTTT
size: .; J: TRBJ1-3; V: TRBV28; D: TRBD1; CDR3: CASSAYRGGGNTIYF; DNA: TGTGCCAGCAGTGCCTACAGGGGAGGTGGAAACACCATATATTTT